These 27 T cell receptor beta chains originate from one sample sequenced in a study of blood T cell repertoires in COVID-19. The table came from immunoSEQ multiplex PCR; TCRdb's copy has only in-frame clones and leaves some out. The table includes a few hundred thousand clones, about 87% detected once. The sample consisted of peripheral blood. The origin of the receptors is a woman between 50 and 59 years old with acute or convalescent COVID-19.

The rearrangement links TRBV6-5 to TRBJ2-7; 9 nucleotides match TRBD1. The CDR3 is 15 amino acids. After removal of 2 bases from V and 2 bases from J, the junction contained 4 bases not matched to a gene. Germline CDR1 reads MNHEY; CDR2 reads SVGAGI. CDR3 DNA sequence: TGTGCCAGCAGTTACCTGGGACAGGGTACCTACGAGCAGTACTTC. Its protein is CASSYLGQGTYEQYF.

The chain recombines TRBV11-2 with TRBJ2-7, with 8 bases lining up with TRBD1. This CDR3 is 13 amino acids long. V dropped 5 bases and J dropped 6; count of bases not matched to a gene: 6. CDR1 is SGHAT and CDR2 is FQNNGV in the germline V gene. The chain's CDR3 is CASSDAGGSEQYF. As DNA, the CDR3 is TGTGCCAGCAGCGATGCAGGGGGCAGCGAGCAGTACTTC.

This chain joins TRBV29-1 and TRBJ2-5, with D maybe TRBD1 (6 bases). Germline CDR1 is SQVTM and CDR2 is ANQGSEA. The germline V and J ends were trimmed by 7 bases and 0 bases, with 9 bases remaining between them. The CDR3 is made up of 12 amino acids. The DNA for the CDR3 is TGCAGCGCTACAGGGTACCAAGAGACCCAGTACTTC. It specifies CSATGYQETQYF.

The CDR3 DNA is TGTGCCAGTAGGACAGGGGGCCAGCCCCAGCATTTT. Translation gives CASRTGGQPQHF. The gene calls are TRBV19 and TRBJ1-5; 10 bases are shared with TRBD1. From germline, CDR1 is LNHDA and CDR2 SQIVND (reference sequence). The CDR3 extends over 12 amino acids. Unmatched junction bases numbered 0, after V lost 6 bases and J lost 7 bases.

This chain joins TRBV11-1 and TRBJ1-2, with D possibly matching TRBD1 (6 bases). The length of the CDR3 is 15 residues. Germline assignment: CDR1 SGHAT and CDR2 FQDESV (reference sequence). Trimming removed 2 bases from V and 3 bases from J, with 13 bases in between. CDR3 sequence: CASSLQGSDDYGYTF. CDR3 bases: TGTGCCAGCAGCTTACAGGGGAGTGACGACTATGGCTACACCTTC.

V and J are TRBV28 and TRBJ2-1; TRBD2 agrees at 8 bases. This CDR3 spans 13 amino acids. Germline lookup yields CDR1 MDHEN and CDR2 SYDVKM. With 6 bases clipped from V and 6 bases from J, the junction kept 4 bases outside the gene matches. This chain's CDR3 is CASRTGGSNEQFF. The CDR3 DNA reads as TGTGCCAGCAGAACGGGAGGGAGCAATGAGCAGTTCTTC. Drawing the rest from reference TRBV28 and TRBJ2-1, the complete variable domain is DVKVTQSSRYLVKRTGEKVFLECVQDMDHENMFWYRQDPGLGLRLIYFSYDVKMKEKGDIPEGYSVSREKKERFSLILESASTNQTSMYLCASRTGGSNEQFFGPGTRLTVL.

This chain uses TRBV29-1 with TRBJ2-1; D might be TRBD2 (6 bases). The CDR3 is 18 residues long. Germline V gene lookup returns CDR1 SQVTM and CDR2 ANQGSEA. The V gene lost 4 bases and the J gene lost 4 bases, with 26 bases spanning the gap. The CDR3 DNA reads TGCAGCGTTGCGCAGTACGGGGGAACAGGAATTAATTACAATGAGCAGTTCTTC. This encodes CSVAQYGGTGINYNEQFF.

The chain recombines TRBV7-9 with TRBJ1-2; the D is unclear. The CDR3 totals 14 residues. The germline V gene has CDR1 SEHNR and CDR2 FQNEAQ (reference sequence). Trimming pared 3 bases from V and 7 bases from J, leaving 15 bases between. The DNA of the CDR3 is TGTGCCAGCAGCTTCGGGGAACGGGAGTCTGGCTACACCTTC. It translates to CASSFGERESGYTF.

The chain combines TRBV15 with TRBJ2-7; no clear D gene. Germline V gene sequence: CDR1 LNHNV, CDR2 YYDKDF (reference sequence). This CDR3 is 14 amino acids long. V lost 0 bases and J 1 base, leaving 7 bases between the germline ends. CDR3 sequence reads: CATSRDPASYEQYF. CDR3 DNA sequence: TGTGCCACCAGCAGAGATCCAGCGTCCTACGAGCAGTACTTC.

The chain has TRBV30 and TRBJ1-5, with D hard to call. The CDR3 spans 15 residues. Germline CDR1 is GTSNPN and CDR2 is SVGIG (reference sequence). Between the trimmed V and J ends, which lost 0 bases and 0 bases, there was a span of 9 bases. The CDR3 DNA is TGTGCCTGGAGTGTCGGAGGATATAGCAATCAGCCCCAGCATTTT. Translation: CAWSVGGYSNQPQHF.

The J gene is TRBJ1-1, the V gene TRBV27, with a weak D call TRBD1 (6 bases). In germline, CDR1 is MNHEY, CDR2 SMNVEV (reference sequence). The CDR3 consists of 14 residues. The V gene lost 5 bases and the J gene lost 2 bases, with 12 bases spanning the gap. This CDR3 is CASSPGTFNTEAFF. The CDR3 region has the DNA TGTGCCAGCAGTCCCGGGACATTTAACACTGAAGCTTTCTTT.

The chain recombines TRBV4-1 with TRBJ1-5; 7 bases are shared with TRBD1. The V gene end was trimmed by 0 bases and the J gene end by 5 bases; junction bases not matched to a gene: 1. There are 14 residues in the CDR3. Germline V gives CDR1 MGHRA, CDR2 YSYEKL. As DNA, the CDR3 is TGCGCCAGCAGCCAAGATACAGGGGATCAGCCCCAGCATTTT. Translating gives CASSQDTGDQPQHF.

CDR3 loop: CAWMAGGETQYF. The CDR3 DNA sequence: TGTGCCTGGATGGCAGGCGGGGAGACCCAGTACTTC. The gene calls are TRBV30 and TRBJ2-5, with a tentative D call TRBD2 (5 bases). Trimming left V 4 bases short and J 5 bases short, with 11 bases between. The CDR3 contains 12 residues. Per the germline V gene, CDR1 is GTSNPN and CDR2 is SVGIG (reference sequence).

For the CDR3, the DNA is TGTGCCAGCAGGGACATTTTTAATTCACCCCTCCACTTT. Its translation is CASRDIFNSPLHF. This chain connects TRBV2 to TRBJ1-6; TRBD1 might be the D (5 bases). Germline V gene sequence: CDR1 SNHLY, CDR2 FYNNEI. V lost 6 bases to trimming and J lost 6 bases, with 9 bases between them. The CDR3 sequence is 13 residues long.

The J gene is TRBJ2-7, the V gene TRBV28; maybe TRBD1 (7 bases). Trimming took 8 bases from V and 3 from J, leaving 8 bases between them. Germline V lookup: CDR1 MDHEN, CDR2 SYDVKM. The CDR3 covers 11 residues. The CDR3 loop reads CASQGGYEQYF. As DNA, the CDR3 is TGTGCCAGCCAGGGGGGCTACGAGCAGTACTTC. Supplemented by reference TRBV28 and TRBJ2-7, the full variable domain reads DVKVTQSSRYLVKRTGEKVFLECVQDMDHENMFWYRQDPGLGLRLIYFSYDVKMKEKGDIPEGYSVSREKKERFSLILESASTNQTSMYLCASQGGYEQYFGPGTRLTVT.

The CDR3 DNA is TGTGCCACCAGTGATTTGCAAGCGGCCTCCTACAATGAGCAGTTCTTC. Protein sequence: CATSDLQAASYNEQFF. The gene calls are TRBV24-1 and TRBJ2-1, with D perhaps TRBD2 (5 bases). Germline values: CDR1 KGHDR, CDR2 SFDVKD. There are 16 residues in the CDR3. Trimming pared 0 bases from V and 0 bases from J, leaving 8 bases between.

The chain links TRBV11-2 to TRBJ1-2, with D unclear. Germline V gene sequence: CDR1 SGHAT, CDR2 FQNNGV. Trimming cost V 3 bases and J 4 bases, with 3 bases left between them. There are 11 residues in the CDR3. The CDR3 reads CASSFSYGYTF. DNA for the CDR3: TGTGCCAGCAGCTTCAGCTATGGCTACACCTTC. The variable domain in full, completed from reference TRBV11-2 and TRBJ1-2, reads EAGVAQSPRYKIIEKRQSVAFWCNPISGHATLYWYQQILGQGPKLLIQFQNNGVVDDSQLPKDRFSAERLKGVDSTLKIQPAKLEDSAVYLCASSFSYGYTFGSGTRLTVV.

This chain connects TRBV28 to TRBJ2-6; D might be TRBD2 (6 bases). CDR3 length equals 22 residues. Germline CDR1 is MDHEN and CDR2 is SYDVKM. Trimming cost V 5 bases and J 0 bases, with 29 bases left between them. DNA for the CDR3: TGTGCCAGCAGTGGTGCAGGGTGGTCTAGGACTAAAGTCGGCTCTGGGGCCAACGTCCTGACTTTC. This translates into CASSGAGWSRTKVGSGANVLTF.

For the CDR3, the DNA is TGTGCCAGCAGCGTAGATGGTGGGACAGCAAATTCACCCCTCCACTTT. This translates into CASSVDGGTANSPLHF. The chain couples TRBV9 to TRBJ1-6; 7 bases map to TRBD1. The CDR3 is 16 amino acids. After removal of 0 bases from V and 7 bases from J, the junction contained 7 bases not matched to a gene. Germline V CDR1 and CDR2: SGDLS, YYNGEE. Complete variable domain (other parts from reference TRBV9 and TRBJ1-6): DSGVTQTPKHLITATGQRVTLRCSPRSGDLSVYWYQQSLDQGLQFLIQYYNGEERAKGNILERFSAQQFPDLHSELNLSSLELGDSALYFCASSVDGGTANSPLHFGNGTRLTVT.

The V call is TRBV14, the J call TRBJ2-7; a weak D match, TRBD2 (5 bases). Germline CDR1 SGHDN, CDR2 FVKESK. This CDR3 contains 16 residues. The V and J ends lost 4 bases and 3 bases respectively, with 19 bases between them. The CDR3 region has the DNA TGTGCCAGCAGCCTCCTCGGACGGCGAGACTACTACGAGCAGTACTTC. Translating gives CASSLLGRRDYYEQYF.

V usage is TRBV13 and J usage is TRBJ1-2, with D possibly TRBD1 on 6 matching bases. CDR1 PRHDT and CDR2 FYEKMQ come from the germline V gene (reference sequence). This CDR3 is built from 16 residues. Trimming shortened V by 1 base and J by 0 bases, and 12 bases separated the two germline ends. In nucleotides, the CDR3 is TGTGCCAGCAGCTTAGCTCCAGGGGACCCTAACTATGGCTACACCTTC. Protein product: CASSLAPGDPNYGYTF.

This chain links TRBV7-2 with TRBJ1-3, with D perhaps TRBD1 (6 bases). Germline V gene sequence: CDR1 SGHTA, CDR2 FQGNSA. Trimming pared 5 bases from V and 4 bases from J, leaving 12 bases between. The CDR3 is 14 residues long. The CDR3 loop reads CASSGRGSGNTIYF. In nucleotides, the CDR3 is TGTGCCAGCAGCGGGAGGGGGTCCGGAAACACCATATATTTT.

This sequence joins TRBV14 and TRBJ2-1; D is unresolved. Germline V lookup: CDR1 SGHDN, CDR2 FVKESK. The CDR3 is 13 residues long. Trimming shortened V by 1 base and J by 2 bases, and 3 bases separated the two germline ends. The CDR3 spells CASSQGAYNEQFF. The CDR3 bases are TGTGCCAGCAGCCAAGGAGCCTACAATGAGCAGTTCTTC.

This clone was seen a single time. The V gene is TRBV10-3, the J gene TRBJ2-3, with TRBD2 as a possible D gene (5 bases). Trimming took 4 bases from V and 6 from J, leaving 14 bases between them. The CDR3 has 14 residues. Germline CDR1 is ENHRY and CDR2 is SYGVKD. The CDR3 reads CAISGAGPTDTQYF. The CDR3 DNA is TGTGCCATCAGTGGGGCGGGCCCGACGGATACGCAGTATTTT.

The rearrangement joins TRBV4-2 to TRBJ2-5, with 7 bases aligning to TRBD2. With V trimmed by 1 base and J by 5 bases, 10 bases remained unmatched. This CDR3 has 16 residues. Germline CDR1 LGHNA, CDR2 YNFKEQ. The CDR3, as DNA: TGTGCCAGCAGCCAAGCTTTCGGCGGGAGAGGGGAGACCCAGTACTTC. This translates into CASSQAFGGRGETQYF.

This clone was detected only a few times. This chain joins TRBV5-1 and TRBJ1-4; 7 nucleotides match TRBD1. Looked up from germline, CDR1 is SGHRS and CDR2 is YFSETQ. The junction had 7 bases not matched to a gene; V was cut back by 1 base and J by 7 bases. The CDR3 loop spans 15 amino acids. CDR3 sequence reads: CASSLSGTEGEKLFF. The CDR3 bases are TGCGCCAGCAGCTTGTCCGGGACAGAAGGTGAAAAACTGTTTTTT.

This rearrangement joins TRBV28 to TRBJ2-7; 7 positions match TRBD1. V was pared by 10 bases and J by 4 bases, with 7 bases of the junction left unmatched. The CDR3 loop spans 12 amino acids. Germline V gives CDR1 MDHEN, CDR2 SYDVKM. The CDR3 nucleotides are TGTGCCATCCTCGACAGGGCTTACGAGCAGTACTTC. Protein: CAILDRAYEQYF.